The clone carrying this T cell receptor beta chain was picked up many times. Antigen unknown. The sample comes from a study of T cells after yellow fever vaccination. Across the whole study: Those fractions that held only low numbers of cells were prepared using the SMART-Seq v4 Ultra Low Input RNA kit.

The CDR3 runs 13 residues. The V segment lost 10 bases and the J segment 5 bases; nucleotides outside the gene matches: 8. Germline CDR1 reads SNHLY; CDR2 reads FYNNEI. The study's findings and limits: Repertoires sorted by FACS could include abundant clonotypes that are contaminants from the bulk population.

TCRdb re-analysed the 5' RACE reads in MiXCR, keeping a single row per CDR3 protein. The table records more than 250,000 distinct CDR3 sequences, around 7% of them present only once. This TCR was sampled from a man aged 18 to 30 who received the YFV17D yellow fever vaccine. The chain uses TRBV2 and TRBJ2-1; the match to TRBD1 covers 7 bases. This sample comprised PBMCs, obtained about 41 days after the first yellow fever vaccination. CDR3 bases: TGTGCCAACGACAGGGCTCCCAACAATGAGCAGTTCTTC. Protein: CANDRAPNNEQFF.